This entry concerns a single T cell receptor beta chain. This CDR3 region has 17 residues. The V gene's germline CDR1 is WSHSY and CDR2 SAAADI. J lost 0 bases, V lost 5 bases, and 7 bases had no gene match. The source of the sample is a study of control samples from healthy donors and cancer patients. Clones were read by immunoSEQ multiplex PCR, and TCRdb kept only the in-frame ones, dropping some. The repertoire includes some 140,000 clones, approximately 92% of them detected once, and around 11% sits in the top ten. V is TRBV10-2 and J is TRBJ2-7, with 13 positions matching TRBD2. The TCR comes from a man aged 25-40 years in good health. The sample taken for sequencing was blood. The DNA of the CDR3 is TGCGCCAGCAGTAGAGGGACTAGCGGGACCAGCTCCTACGAGCAGTACTTC. Translated, it gives CASSRGTSGTSSYEQYF.